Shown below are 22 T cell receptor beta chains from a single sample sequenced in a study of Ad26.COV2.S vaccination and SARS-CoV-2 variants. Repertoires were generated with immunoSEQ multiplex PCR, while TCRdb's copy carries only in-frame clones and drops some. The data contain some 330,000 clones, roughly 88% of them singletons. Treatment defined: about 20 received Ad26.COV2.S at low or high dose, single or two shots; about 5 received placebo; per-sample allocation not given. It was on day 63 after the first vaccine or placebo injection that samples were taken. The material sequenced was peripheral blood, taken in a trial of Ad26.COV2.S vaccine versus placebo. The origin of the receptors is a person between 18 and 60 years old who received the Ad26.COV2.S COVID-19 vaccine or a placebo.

The CDR3 protein is CASSPGLAGGPGETQYF. The CDR3 coding sequence is TGTGCCAGCAGTCCCGGACTAGCGGGAGGGCCGGGGGAGACCCAGTACTTC. The chain uses TRBV5-4 and TRBJ2-5; 15 positions agree with TRBD2. The CDR3 is 17 amino acids. V was pared by 5 bases and J by 5 bases, with 10 bases of the junction left unmatched. The germline gives CDR1 SGHNT, CDR2 YYREEE (reference sequence). The whole variable domain, remainder taken from reference TRBV5-4 and TRBJ2-5, is ETGVTQSPTHLIKTRGQQVTLRCSSQSGHNTVSWYQQALGQGPQFIFQYYREEENGRGNFPPRFSGLQFPNYSSELNVNALELDDSALYLCASSPGLAGGPGETQYFGPGTRLLVL.

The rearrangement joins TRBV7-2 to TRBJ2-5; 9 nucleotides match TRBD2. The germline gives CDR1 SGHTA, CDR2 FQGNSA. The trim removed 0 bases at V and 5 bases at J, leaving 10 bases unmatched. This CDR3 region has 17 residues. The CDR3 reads CASSLARQRGARETQYF. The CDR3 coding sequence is TGTGCCAGCAGCTTAGCTCGGCAGCGGGGGGCCAGGGAGACCCAGTACTTC.

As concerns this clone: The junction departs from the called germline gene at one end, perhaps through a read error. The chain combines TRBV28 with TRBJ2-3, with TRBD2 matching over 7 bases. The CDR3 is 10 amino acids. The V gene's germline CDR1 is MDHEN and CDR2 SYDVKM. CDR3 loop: CASSSSRTSF. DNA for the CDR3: TGTGCCAGCAGTTCTTCTCGGACTAGTTTT.

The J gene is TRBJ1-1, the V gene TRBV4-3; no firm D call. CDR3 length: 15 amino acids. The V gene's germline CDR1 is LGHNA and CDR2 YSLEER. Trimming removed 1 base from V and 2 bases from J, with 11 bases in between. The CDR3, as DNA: TGCGCCAGCAGCCAAGGAGTCGGCCCTAACACTGAAGCTTTCTTT. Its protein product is CASSQGVGPNTEAFF.

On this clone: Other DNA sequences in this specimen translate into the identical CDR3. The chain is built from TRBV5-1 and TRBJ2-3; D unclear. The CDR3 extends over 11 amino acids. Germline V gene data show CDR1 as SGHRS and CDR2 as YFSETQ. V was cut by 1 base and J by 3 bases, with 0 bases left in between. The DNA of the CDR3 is TGCGCCAGCAGCTTGACAGATACGCAGTATTTT. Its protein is CASSLTDTQYF.

CDR3 loop: CASSDLGGDTQYF. The CDR3 nucleotides are TGTGCCAGCAGCGACCTGGGGGGGGATACGCAGTATTTT. The chain recombines TRBV9 with TRBJ2-3; TRBD2 matches 7 bases. This CDR3 comprises 13 residues. Germline trimming cut 3 bases from V and 6 bases from J; bases unmatched to any gene: 4. In germline, CDR1 is SGDLS, CDR2 YYNGEE.

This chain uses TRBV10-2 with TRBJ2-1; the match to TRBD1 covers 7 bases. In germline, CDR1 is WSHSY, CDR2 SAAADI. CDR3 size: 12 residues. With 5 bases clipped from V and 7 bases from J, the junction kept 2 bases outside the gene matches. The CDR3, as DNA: TGCGCCAGCAGTCCGACAGGGAATGAGCAGTTCTTC. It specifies CASSPTGNEQFF.

The CDR3 sequence is CASSPERALAKNIQYF. The CDR3 DNA reads TGTGCCAGCAGTCCTGAGAGGGCACTAGCCAAAAACATTCAGTACTTC. The chain recombines TRBV2 with TRBJ2-4; perhaps TRBD2 as D (5 bases). The CDR3 loop spans 16 amino acids. Trimming stripped 5 bases from V and 0 bases from J, with 14 bases between. Germline-derived CDR1 and CDR2 are SNHLY and FYNNEI.

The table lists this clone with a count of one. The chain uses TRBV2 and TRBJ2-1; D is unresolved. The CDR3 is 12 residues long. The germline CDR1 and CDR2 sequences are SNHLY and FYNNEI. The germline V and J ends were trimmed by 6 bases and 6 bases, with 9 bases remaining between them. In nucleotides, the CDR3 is TGTGCCAGCAGCGAGATGGGCAATGAGCAGTTCTTC. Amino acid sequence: CASSEMGNEQFF.

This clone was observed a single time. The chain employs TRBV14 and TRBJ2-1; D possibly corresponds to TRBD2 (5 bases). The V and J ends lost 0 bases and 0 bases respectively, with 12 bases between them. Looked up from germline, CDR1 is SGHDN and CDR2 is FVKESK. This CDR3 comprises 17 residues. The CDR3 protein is CASSQEEVPSSYNEQFF. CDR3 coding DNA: TGTGCCAGCAGCCAAGAGGAGGTCCCGAGCTCCTACAATGAGCAGTTCTTC. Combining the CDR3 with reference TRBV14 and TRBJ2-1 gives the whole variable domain EAGVTQFPSHSVIEKGQTVTLRCDPISGHDNLYWYRRVMGKEIKFLLHFVKESKQDESGMPNNRFLAERTGGTYSTLKVQPAELEDSGVYFCASSQEEVPSSYNEQFFGPGTRLTVL.

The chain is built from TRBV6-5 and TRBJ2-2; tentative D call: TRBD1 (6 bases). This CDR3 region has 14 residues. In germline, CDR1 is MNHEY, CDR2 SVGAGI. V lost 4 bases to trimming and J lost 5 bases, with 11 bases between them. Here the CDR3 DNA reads TGTGCCAGCAGTTTCTCTCAGGGGACCGGGGAGCTGTTTTTT. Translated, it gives CASSFSQGTGELFF.

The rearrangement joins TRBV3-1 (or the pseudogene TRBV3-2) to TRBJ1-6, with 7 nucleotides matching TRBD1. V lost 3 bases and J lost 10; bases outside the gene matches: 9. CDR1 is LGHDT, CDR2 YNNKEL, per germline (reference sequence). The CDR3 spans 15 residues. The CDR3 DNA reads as TGTGCCAGCAGCCACCTGACAGGGTCGGGGTCACCCCTCCACTTT. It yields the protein CASSHLTGSGSPLHF.

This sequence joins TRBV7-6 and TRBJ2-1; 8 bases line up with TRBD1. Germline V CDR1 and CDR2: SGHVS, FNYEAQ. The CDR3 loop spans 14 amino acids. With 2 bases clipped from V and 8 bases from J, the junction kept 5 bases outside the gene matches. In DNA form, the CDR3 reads TGTGCCAGCAGCTTACAGGGGACAGGCTATGAGCAGTTCTTC. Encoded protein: CASSLQGTGYEQFF.

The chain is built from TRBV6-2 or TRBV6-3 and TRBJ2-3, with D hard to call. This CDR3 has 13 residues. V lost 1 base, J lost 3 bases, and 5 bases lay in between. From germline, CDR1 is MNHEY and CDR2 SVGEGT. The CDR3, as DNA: TGTGCCAGCAGTTACTTTCCAACAGATACGCAGTATTTT. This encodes CASSYFPTDTQYF.

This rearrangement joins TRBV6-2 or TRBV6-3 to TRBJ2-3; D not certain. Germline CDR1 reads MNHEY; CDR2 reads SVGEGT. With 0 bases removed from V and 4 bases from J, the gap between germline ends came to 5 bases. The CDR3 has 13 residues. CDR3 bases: TGTGCCAGCAGTTACTCCGGGCCAGATACGCAGTATTTT. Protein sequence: CASSYSGPDTQYF.

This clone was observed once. DNA of the CDR3: TGTGCCAGCAGTTACTCTGGAGGGGGACCAAACAATGAGCAGTTCTTC. Translated: CASSYSGGGPNNEQFF. The V and J genes are TRBV6-6 and TRBJ2-1, with D perhaps matching TRBD1 or TRBD2 (6 bases each). V lost 0 bases to trimming and J lost 5 bases, with 14 bases between them. CDR3 length: 16 residues. Germline V lookup: CDR1 MNHNY, CDR2 SVGAGI (reference sequence).

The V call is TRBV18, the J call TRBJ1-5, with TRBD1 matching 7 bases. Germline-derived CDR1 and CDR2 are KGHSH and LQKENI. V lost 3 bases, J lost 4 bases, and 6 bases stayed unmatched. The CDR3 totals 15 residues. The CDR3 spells CASSPAGQFNQPQHF. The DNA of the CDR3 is TGTGCCAGCTCACCCGCGGGACAGTTTAATCAGCCCCAGCATTTT.

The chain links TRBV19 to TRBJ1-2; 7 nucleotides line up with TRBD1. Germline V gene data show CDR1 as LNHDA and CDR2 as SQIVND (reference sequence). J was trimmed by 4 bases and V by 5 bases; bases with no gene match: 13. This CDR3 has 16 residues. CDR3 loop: CASSFSIDRVAYGYTF. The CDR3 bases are TGTGCCAGTAGTTTCTCCATCGACAGGGTGGCCTATGGCTACACCTTC. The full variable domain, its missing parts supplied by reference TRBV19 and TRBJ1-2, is DGGITQSPKYLFRKEGQNVTLSCEQNLNHDAMYWYRQDPGQGLRLIYYSQIVNDFQKGDIAEGYSVSREKKESFPLTVTSAQKNPTAFYLCASSFSIDRVAYGYTFGSGTRLTVV.

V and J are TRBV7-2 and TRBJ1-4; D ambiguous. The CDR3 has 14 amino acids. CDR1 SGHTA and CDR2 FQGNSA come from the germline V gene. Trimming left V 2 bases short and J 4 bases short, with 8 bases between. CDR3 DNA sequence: TGTGCCAGCAGCTTATCGGGGAGTAATGAAAAACTGTTTTTT. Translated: CASSLSGSNEKLFF. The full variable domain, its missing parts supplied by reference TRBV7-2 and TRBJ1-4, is GAGVSQSPSNKVTEKGKDVELRCDPISGHTALYWYRQSLGQGLEFLIYFQGNSAPDKSGLPSDRFSAERTGGSVSTLTIQRTQQEDSAVYLCASSLSGSNEKLFFGSGTQLSVL.

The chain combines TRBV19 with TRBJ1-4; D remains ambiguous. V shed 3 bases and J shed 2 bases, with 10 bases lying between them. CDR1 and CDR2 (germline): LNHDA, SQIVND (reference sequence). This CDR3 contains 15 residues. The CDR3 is CASSMDGSTNEKLFF. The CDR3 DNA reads TGTGCCAGTAGTATGGACGGCAGTACTAATGAAAAACTGTTTTTT.

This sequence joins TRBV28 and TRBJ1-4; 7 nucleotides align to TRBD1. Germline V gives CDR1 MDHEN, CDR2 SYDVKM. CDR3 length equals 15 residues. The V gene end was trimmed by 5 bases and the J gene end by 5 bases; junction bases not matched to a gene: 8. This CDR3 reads CASSTMGQRNEKLFF. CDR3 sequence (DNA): TGTGCCAGCAGTACAATGGGACAGAGGAATGAAAAACTGTTTTTT.

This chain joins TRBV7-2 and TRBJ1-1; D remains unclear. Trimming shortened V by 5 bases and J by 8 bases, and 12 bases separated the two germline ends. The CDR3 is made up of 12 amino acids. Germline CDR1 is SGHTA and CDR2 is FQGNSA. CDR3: CASSPSWREAFF. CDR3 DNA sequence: TGTGCCAGCAGCCCATCTTGGCGAGAAGCTTTCTTT. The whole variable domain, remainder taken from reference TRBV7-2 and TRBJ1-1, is GAGVSQSPSNKVTEKGKDVELRCDPISGHTALYWYRQSLGQGLEFLIYFQGNSAPDKSGLPSDRFSAERTGGSVSTLTIQRTQQEDSAVYLCASSPSWREAFFGQGTRLTVV.